Listed here is a single T cell receptor (beta chain). The antigen this receptor binds is unknown. No per-base quality is available; no much larger clone lies one base away. The data are from a study of control samples from healthy donors and cancer patients (dated by TCRdb to the early 2020s). Library preparation used the immunoSEQ multiplex PCR assay. TCRdb limited this immuneACCESS table to in-frame rearrangements with V and J called. A share of clones is missing; checked studies link under half to unresolved V genes, and the rest is unexplained. The sample table contains some 20,000 clones; only one count was recorded for 88% of them. The biggest ten clones account for approximately 9.3% of the sample. Source material: PBMCs. This receptor was taken from a woman aged 55-69 years with head and neck cancer.

The nucleotides read TGCGCCAGCAGCTTGCGAGGGGGCAATGAGCAGTTCTTC. Translation gives CASSLRGGNEQFF. The sequence joins TRBV5-1 to TRBJ2-1; D gene: possibly TRBD1, on 6 matching bases. Including the terminal cysteine and phenylalanine, the CDR3 comprises 13 residues. Just CDR3 DNA is preserved here, 39 bases in frame from base 1. V is clipped by 1 base and J by 6 bases, and the sequence between their germline boundaries is 8 bases long. The germline V gene supplies CDR1 SGHRS and CDR2 YFSETQ.